The rows below give T cell receptor beta chains drawn from one sample of a study of neurological immune-mediated disorders. TCRdb re-called the 5' RACE reads through MiXCR, storing one row per CDR3 protein. The sample shows about 44,000 distinct CDR3 sequences, 20% to 25% of them seen only once. Specimen: PBMCs. The receptors derive from a man aged 55 to 70 with HTLV-1-associated myelopathy (HAM/TSP). Each CDR3 is given without its conserved first and last residue. Each record gives: CDR3 protein, clone size, J gene, V gene. The size of a clone is reported for some rows only, either as once, few or many, or as a class for expanded clones.

CDR3: AISFYPSTSYEQY
size: -
J: TRBJ2-7
V: TRBV28

CDR3: ASSGGQGKNNEQF
size: many
J: TRBJ2-1
V: TRBV5-1

CDR3: ASSLNYEQY
size: many
J: TRBJ2-7
V: TRBV7-9

CDR3: ASSPQGAVGEQF
size: many
J: TRBJ2-1
V: TRBV27

CDR3: ASSLPSGMSGIQY
size: -
J: TRBJ2-4
V: TRBV12-3/TRBV12-4

CDR3: ASSPGRGQEQY
size: many
J: TRBJ2-7
V: TRBV7-8

CDR3: AKKPAGSYEQY
size: few
J: TRBJ2-7
V: TRBV10-3

CDR3: ASSLEGQATDTQY
size: many
J: TRBJ2-3
V: TRBV5-1

CDR3: ATRQMETQY
size: many
J: TRBJ2-5
V: TRBV11-2

CDR3: ASSSSGTVYEQY
size: -
J: TRBJ2-7
V: TRBV3-1

CDR3: SASRGHSYNEQF
size: many
J: TRBJ2-1
V: TRBV20-1

CDR3: ASSLYGSGIADTQY
size: many
J: TRBJ2-3
V: TRBV11-2

CDR3: ASIRVPGGSYNEQF
size: many
J: TRBJ2-1
V: TRBV6-6

CDR3: ASSLGTSGTQDTQY
size: many
J: TRBJ2-3
V: TRBV9

CDR3: SARATSGRWTDTQY
size: many
J: TRBJ2-3
V: TRBV20-1

CDR3: SARPRGHTDTQY
size: many
J: TRBJ2-3
V: TRBV20-1

CDR3: ASSLGGELGGRVGYEQF
size: many
J: TRBJ2-1
V: TRBV12-3/TRBV12-4

CDR3: ASRHRVFTGELF
size: many
J: TRBJ2-2
V: TRBV12-3/TRBV12-4

CDR3: SASLPTGINYEQY
size: medium-sized
J: TRBJ2-7
V: TRBV20-1

CDR3: ASTLRAPANYGYT
size: -
J: TRBJ1-2
V: TRBV6-1

CDR3: SAQRTGSNQPQH
size: many
J: TRBJ1-5
V: TRBV20-1

CDR3: ASSPERGYEQF
size: -
J: TRBJ2-1
V: TRBV5-6

CDR3: ASSLAPEAVYEQY
size: many
J: TRBJ2-7
V: TRBV7-8

CDR3: ASKFRTGGTSGSAGEQF
size: -
J: TRBJ2-1
V: TRBV4-1

CDR3: ASSLTGDDDNEQF
size: many
J: TRBJ2-1
V: TRBV28

CDR3: SVEDGRGAGRQY
size: many
J: TRBJ2-7
V: TRBV29-1

CDR3: ASSLEQGGTQY
size: many
J: TRBJ2-5
V: TRBV5-1

CDR3: ASSYDRKRTRNEQF
size: few
J: TRBJ2-1
V: TRBV6-2/TRBV6-3

CDR3: ASSLGTFSYEQY
size: -
J: TRBJ2-7
V: TRBV4-1

CDR3: ASSSIGRGNSGANVLT
size: many
J: TRBJ2-6
V: TRBV5-1

CDR3: ASSLAGTSGETQY
size: many
J: TRBJ2-5
V: TRBV5-1

CDR3: ASSGDRTQY
size: many
J: TRBJ2-5
V: TRBV5-1

CDR3: ASSLGGLAGDEQY
size: many
J: TRBJ2-7
V: TRBV5-1

CDR3: ASSGAGRRQY
size: -
J: TRBJ2-4
V: TRBV6-5

CDR3: SAGRQGVGDTQY
size: medium-sized
J: TRBJ2-3
V: TRBV20-1

CDR3: ANCLGGEQF
size: once
J: TRBJ2-1
V: TRBV5-1

CDR3: SAKGQGSGSGNTIY
size: -
J: TRBJ1-3
V: TRBV20-1

CDR3: ASSLAPGTGELF
size: -
J: TRBJ2-2
V: TRBV5-4

CDR3: ASSPDLYEQY
size: many
J: TRBJ2-7
V: TRBV27

CDR3: ASSPRPWQNTEAF
size: many
J: TRBJ1-1
V: TRBV6-5

CDR3: ASSSGTGVDGYT
size: many
J: TRBJ1-2
V: TRBV27

CDR3: SAQGGPVLEKLF
size: many
J: TRBJ1-4
V: TRBV20-1

CDR3: SAPGPHNEKLF
size: -
J: TRBJ1-4
V: TRBV20-1

CDR3: VSSQAMGSGNTIY
size: -
J: TRBJ1-3
V: TRBV3-1

CDR3: ASSLAAPTPNTEAF
size: many
J: TRBJ1-1
V: TRBV5-1

CDR3: ASSQVAVRGYT
size: once
J: TRBJ1-2
V: TRBV3-1

CDR3: ASSLIVGQGSYNEQF
size: many
J: TRBJ2-1
V: TRBV5-6

CDR3: SVKVHGGEQY
size: many
J: TRBJ2-7
V: TRBV29-1

CDR3: SLDGRANEQY
size: medium-sized
J: TRBJ2-7
V: TRBV20-1

CDR3: ASTSERGYNEQF
size: many
J: TRBJ2-1
V: TRBV5-1

CDR3: ASSLGPAGTDTQY
size: many
J: TRBJ2-3
V: TRBV7-2

CDR3: ASSQGTGSNSPLH
size: many
J: TRBJ1-6
V: TRBV7-9

CDR3: ASSQDVTGALFSGANVLT
size: many
J: TRBJ2-6
V: TRBV4-1